This T cell receptor (beta chain) originates from a study of identical twins. Template switching added a universal primer binding site, and final cDNA carried unique molecular identifiers. TCRdb ran MiXCR on the 5' RACE reads and lists one entry per CDR3 protein. The sample has 200,000 to 250,000 distinct CDR3 sequences, roughly 7% seen once. The CDR3 is made up of 15 amino acids. Germline values: CDR1 MRHNA, CDR2 SNTAGT. V lost 2 bases and J 7 bases, leaving 15 bases between the germline ends. Whole-study findings and limits: Insertions were reduced in abundant cord blood beta clonotypes but not in memory repertoires.

This clonotype was detected only a few times. The target antigen is unknown. The same data also contributed to another study, on yellow fever vaccine responses in identical twins.

The sample was memory (CD45RO+) T cells sorted from blood. V is TRBV6-4 and J is TRBJ2-1; D might be TRBD2 (7 bases). The clonotype was recovered from a woman aged 18-29 years in good health. CDR3 DNA: TGTGCCAGCAGTGACCTTGCGGGGGCCGAGAATGAGCAGTTCTTC. Translating gives CASSDLAGAENEQFF.